A single sample is the source of the 27 T cell receptor beta chains below, sequenced in a study of blood T cell repertoires in COVID-19. Here immunoSEQ multiplex PCR was the method, and the copy in TCRdb shows in-frame clones only, minus some. The sample lists about 310,000 clones; more than 75% were seen once. The sample was peripheral blood. These receptors came from a man aged 70-80 years with acute or convalescent COVID-19.

This clone appeared a few times. This chain links TRBV7-2 with TRBJ1-1; possible D gene TRBD1, 5 bases. In germline, CDR1 is SGHTA, CDR2 FQGNSA. There are 13 residues in the CDR3. Trimming stripped 2 bases from V and 6 bases from J, with 10 bases between. The CDR3 sequence is CASSLRRGSEAFF. Written as DNA, the CDR3 is TGTGCCAGCAGCTTAAGGAGGGGCTCTGAAGCTTTCTTT.

The chain is built from TRBV10-3 and TRBJ1-1; 7 nucleotides match TRBD1. Trimming cost V 6 bases and J 5 bases; bases outside gene matches: 0. Per germline, CDR1 ENHRY and CDR2 SYGVKD. The CDR3 is made up of 11 amino acids. The DNA for the CDR3 is TGTGCCATCAGGACAGGGACTGAAGCTTTCTTT. Its protein is CAIRTGTEAFF.

This rearrangement joins TRBV7-8 to TRBJ1-6, with TRBD1 matching over 7 bases. Germline V lookup: CDR1 SGHVS, CDR2 FQNEAQ. The junction had 5 bases not matched to a gene; V was cut back by 3 bases and J by 6 bases. This CDR3 has 15 amino acids. The CDR3 region has the DNA TGTGCCAGCAGCTTGGGGACAGCCTCTAATTCACCCCTCCACTTT. This translates into CASSLGTASNSPLHF.

This clone was counted once. V and J are TRBV29-1 and TRBJ2-3; tentative D call: TRBD1 (6 bases). The CDR3 consists of 14 residues. Germline CDR1 SQVTM, CDR2 ANQGSEA. The V gene lost 5 bases and the J gene lost 1 base, with 13 bases spanning the gap. CDR3 in amino acids: CSVSRDIGTDTQYF. The DNA for the CDR3 is TGCAGCGTTTCCCGGGACATTGGCACAGATACGCAGTATTTT.

This chain joins TRBV6-1 and TRBJ2-5; the match to TRBD1 covers 7 bases. Losses at the gene ends were 2 bases for V and 4 bases for J; bases not matched to a gene: 7. Germline assignment: CDR1 MNHNS and CDR2 SASEGT. The CDR3 runs 15 residues. For the CDR3, the DNA is TGTGCCAGCAGTGAATTCCGACAGGGAGCAGAGACCCAGTACTTC. Its translation: CASSEFRQGAETQYF.

V usage is TRBV5-4 and J usage is TRBJ2-1, with D possibly being TRBD2 (5 bases). Trimming took 1 base from V and 2 from J, leaving 10 bases between them. CDR1 is SGHNT and CDR2 is YYREEE in the germline V gene (reference sequence). The CDR3 has 15 amino acids. The CDR3 protein is CASSLKGGPYNEQFF. CDR3 DNA: TGTGCCAGCAGCTTGAAGGGCGGGCCCTACAATGAGCAGTTCTTC.

The chain uses TRBV27 and TRBJ2-1; 9 bases agree with TRBD1. The CDR3 contains 16 residues. V trimming: 7 bases; J trimming: 3 bases; junction bases outside the gene matches: 10. Germline V gene sequence: CDR1 MNHEY, CDR2 SMNVEV (reference sequence). This CDR3 is CASTPLNRGRYNEQFF. Written as DNA, the CDR3 is TGTGCCAGCACCCCCCTGAACAGGGGGCGCTACAATGAGCAGTTCTTC.

This chain's CDR3 is CATSDRVAGGSYNEQFF. The CDR3 bases are TGTGCCACCAGTGACCGAGTGGCGGGAGGCTCCTACAATGAGCAGTTCTTC. This chain joins TRBV24-1 and TRBJ2-1, with 8 nucleotides matching TRBD2. This CDR3 has 17 amino acids. The germline V gene encodes CDR1 KGHDR and CDR2 SFDVKD. After removal of 4 bases from V and 0 bases from J, the junction contained 7 bases not matched to a gene.

The genes are TRBV6-5 and TRBJ2-5, with 8 bases identical to TRBD1. The CDR3 spans 14 residues. Per germline, CDR1 MNHEY and CDR2 SVGAGI. V shed 6 bases, J shed 5 bases, and the junction held 8 bases outside the gene matches. CDR3 amino acids: CASRTGTGWETQYF. The DNA of the CDR3 is TGTGCCAGCAGAACCGGGACAGGTTGGGAGACCCAGTACTTC.

The chain links TRBV7-9 to TRBJ1-1; 7 bases agree with TRBD1. CDR1 is SEHNR and CDR2 is FQNEAQ in the germline V gene (reference sequence). CDR3 length: 14 residues. V lost 5 bases and J lost 0; bases outside the gene matches: 3. In DNA form, the CDR3 reads TGTGCCAGCAGCCCCACAGGGGTGAACACTGAAGCTTTCTTT. Protein product: CASSPTGVNTEAFF.

The rearrangement uses TRBV7-9 and TRBJ2-7; 14 bases are shared with TRBD2. V lost 5 bases to trimming and J lost 6 bases; unmatched junction nucleotides: 12. Germline lookup yields CDR1 SEHNR and CDR2 FQNEAQ (reference sequence). CDR3 length: 17 amino acids. CDR3: CASSPPGLAGEVGEQYF. The CDR3 bases are TGTGCCAGCAGCCCACCGGGACTAGCGGGAGAGGTAGGCGAGCAGTACTTC.

The chain is built from TRBV4-1 and TRBJ2-7; 8 bases are a match to TRBD2. V shed 2 bases and J 4 bases; nucleotides not matched to a gene: 10. The CDR3 is 16 residues long. CDR1 MGHRA and CDR2 YSYEKL come from the germline V gene. The CDR3 sequence: CASSQLGGGGLYEQYF. The CDR3 DNA follows: TGCGCCAGCAGCCAACTCGGAGGCGGGGGGTTATACGAGCAGTACTTC.

The gene calls are TRBV18 and TRBJ2-1, with D possibly TRBD1 on 5 matching bases. Germline lookup yields CDR1 KGHSH and CDR2 LQKENI. The CDR3 has 13 amino acids. The germline V and J ends were trimmed by 2 bases and 5 bases, with 7 bases remaining between them. The CDR3 coding sequence is TGTGCCAGCTCACCAAACAGGAACAATGAGCAGTTCTTC. Its translation is CASSPNRNNEQFF. Drawing the rest from reference TRBV18 and TRBJ2-1, the complete variable domain is NAGVMQNPRHLVRRRGQEARLRCSPMKGHSHVYWYRQLPEEGLKFMVYLQKENIIDESGMPKERFSAEFPKEGPSILRIQQVVRGDSAAYFCASSPNRNNEQFFGPGTRLTVL.

The V call is TRBV28, the J call TRBJ1-2; 9 nucleotides align to TRBD1. Trimming at V came to 3 bases and at J to 3 bases, leaving 11 bases not matched to a gene. CDR3 length: 17 residues. Germline V CDR1 and CDR2: MDHEN, SYDVKM. CDR3 sequence: CASSFMGQGPNHYGYTF. As DNA, the CDR3 is TGTGCCAGCAGTTTTATGGGACAGGGACCAAATCACTATGGCTACACCTTC.

The CDR3 coding sequence is TGTGCCAGCAGTTATTCGATATCGGACTCGCGCTACACTGAAGCTTTCTTT. Its translation: CASSYSISDSRYTEAFF. This chain joins TRBV6-2 or TRBV6-3 and TRBJ1-1; no reliable D call. V lost 3 bases and J lost 3, with 20 bases in between. Germline values: CDR1 MNHEY, CDR2 SVGEGT. CDR3 size: 17 residues.

The chain is built from TRBV28 and TRBJ2-2; 8 bases match TRBD2. Germline loops: CDR1 MDHEN, CDR2 SYDVKM. CDR3 length: 20 residues. The ends lost 1 base at V and 1 base at J; junction bases unmatched: 14. CDR3 bases: TGTGCCAGCAGTTTATATCGCCCGGGTACTAGCGGAGGGAACACCGGGGAGCTGTTTTTT. It translates to CASSLYRPGTSGGNTGELFF.

This clone was seen only a few times. The chain uses TRBV19 and TRBJ2-2, with 13 nucleotides matching TRBD2. The germline gives CDR1 LNHDA, CDR2 SQIVND (reference sequence). The CDR3 covers 18 residues. Germline trimming cut 9 bases from V and 4 bases from J; bases unmatched to any gene: 14. In DNA, the CDR3 is TGTGCCAGCACAGACTTTAGACTAGCGGGGGGATCCACCGGGGAGCTGTTTTTT. It encodes CASTDFRLAGGSTGELFF.

This chain uses TRBV10-3 with TRBJ2-1, with 7 bases matching TRBD1. Losses at the gene ends were 4 bases for V and 3 bases for J; bases not matched to a gene: 3. The germline CDR1 and CDR2 sequences are ENHRY and SYGVKD. The CDR3 is 14 amino acids. CDR3 nucleotide sequence: TGTGCCATCAGTGGACAGGGTCACTACAATGAGCAGTTCTTC. Amino acid sequence: CAISGQGHYNEQFF.

This clone was seen more than once but under ten times. The V call is TRBV7-3, the J call TRBJ2-7; possible D gene TRBD2, 6 bases. Germline V lookup: CDR1 SGHTA, CDR2 FQGTGA. The CDR3 totals 15 residues. V shed 6 bases and J shed 0 bases, with 15 bases lying between them. The CDR3 spells CASSSPSESSYEQYF. CDR3 DNA sequence: TGTGCCAGCAGTTCCCCTAGCGAAAGCTCCTACGAGCAGTACTTC. Together with reference TRBV7-3 and TRBJ2-7, the CDR3 gives the full variable domain: GAGVSQTPSNKVTEKGKYVELRCDPISGHTALYWYRQSLGQGPEFLIYFQGTGAADDSGLPNDRFFAVRPEGSVSTLKIQRTERGDSAVYLCASSSPSESSYEQYFGPGTRLTVT.

The gene calls are TRBV28 and TRBJ2-7; the D gene is possibly TRBD1 (6 bases). V was pared by 5 bases and J by 5 bases, with 13 bases between. Germline values: CDR1 MDHEN, CDR2 SYDVKM. This CDR3 has 13 amino acids. CDR3 sequence: CASSPPGTNEQYF. The CDR3 coding sequence is TGTGCCAGCAGTCCTCCCGGGACAAACGAGCAGTACTTC. The full variable domain, rest sourced from reference TRBV28 and TRBJ2-7, is DVKVTQSSRYLVKRTGEKVFLECVQDMDHENMFWYRQDPGLGLRLIYFSYDVKMKEKGDIPEGYSVSREKKERFSLILESASTNQTSMYLCASSPPGTNEQYFGPGTRLTVT.

This clone was counted a few times. V usage is TRBV28 and J usage is TRBJ2-7; D remains ambiguous. V gave up 4 bases and J gave up 2 bases, with 18 bases separating them. CDR3 size: 16 residues. The germline V gene has CDR1 MDHEN and CDR2 SYDVKM. CDR3 in amino acids: CASSYLAVSETYEQYF. CDR3 sequence (DNA): TGTGCCAGCAGTTACCTCGCCGTTTCGGAGACCTACGAGCAGTACTTC. The complete variable domain, with remaining parts taken from reference TRBV28 and TRBJ2-7, reads DVKVTQSSRYLVKRTGEKVFLECVQDMDHENMFWYRQDPGLGLRLIYFSYDVKMKEKGDIPEGYSVSREKKERFSLILESASTNQTSMYLCASSYLAVSETYEQYFGPGTRLTVT.

The J gene is TRBJ2-3, the V gene TRBV30, with D possibly being TRBD1 (6 bases). CDR1 is GTSNPN, CDR2 SVGIG, per germline (reference sequence). This CDR3 comprises 14 residues. V was trimmed by 3 bases and J by 2 bases, leaving 12 bases between them. Here the CDR3 DNA reads TGTGCCTGGAGGGCAGGGGACAACACAGATACGCAGTATTTT. Translating it yields CAWRAGDNTDTQYF.

Comments on this clone: Other DNA variants within this sample encode the same CDR3. The V gene is TRBV7-2, the J gene TRBJ2-7; the match to TRBD1 covers 9 bases. CDR1 and CDR2 (germline): SGHTA, FQGNSA. The CDR3 runs 13 residues. V gave up 2 bases and J gave up 5 bases; unmatched junction bases: 1. The CDR3 coding sequence is TGTGCCAGCAGCTTAAGGACAGGGGACGAGCAGTACTTC. It encodes CASSLRTGDEQYF.

This chain links TRBV29-1 with TRBJ2-2; D might be TRBD2 (6 bases). Trimming removed 4 bases at V and 4 bases at J, with 13 bases between. Germline assignment: CDR1 SQVTM and CDR2 ANQGSEA. The CDR3 runs 14 residues. The CDR3 nucleotides read TGCAGCGTTGCCCTAGGGAGGCTCACCGGGGAGCTGTTTTTT. Protein sequence: CSVALGRLTGELFF.

V and J are TRBV9 and TRBJ2-3; 8 bases align to TRBD1. Losses at the gene ends were 5 bases for V and 5 bases for J; bases not matched to a gene: 4. Germline V CDR1 and CDR2: SGDLS, YYNGEE. This CDR3 region has 13 residues. CDR3 region: CASSAGGRDTQYF. The CDR3 region has the DNA TGTGCCAGCAGTGCAGGGGGCCGAGATACGCAGTATTTT.

The chain links TRBV9 to TRBJ1-4; D remains unclear. Germline V gene data show CDR1 as SGDLS and CDR2 as YYNGEE. Trimming took off 0 bases at V and 4 bases at J, with 10 bases between the two ends. This CDR3 is built from 15 residues. This CDR3 reads CASSVGDGRNEKLFF. The CDR3 nucleotides are TGTGCCAGCAGCGTAGGAGATGGGCGTAATGAAAAACTGTTTTTT.

V usage is TRBV5-1 and J usage is TRBJ2-2, with 16 bases identical to TRBD2. This CDR3 has 19 amino acids. The V segment lost 3 bases and the J segment 5 bases; nucleotides outside the gene matches: 10. Per the germline V gene, CDR1 is SGHRS and CDR2 is YFSETQ. The DNA of the CDR3 is TGCGCCAGCAGCTCTCTACCGGGACTAGCGGGGGGGCGGACCGGGGAGCTGTTTTTT. This sequence encodes CASSSLPGLAGGRTGELFF.